Included here is one T cell receptor (beta chain) sequence, with context. Trimming stripped 0 bases from V and 2 bases from J, with 6 bases between. This CDR3 has 14 amino acids. Germline CDR1 reads SGHRS; CDR2 reads YFSETQ. These data belong to a study of PD-L1 blockade in urothelial cancer. Overall study: Patients initiated atezolizumab in about 2014 at 1,200 mg intravenously every 3 weeks. Blood samples had a median of approximately 150,000 T cells, tens of thousands of unique TCRs, and clonality 0.080.

This sample's time point: pretreatment peripheral blood. Repertoires were generated with immunoSEQ multiplex PCR, while TCRdb's copy carries only in-frame clones and drops some. The data contain 43,000 or so clones, more than 75% of them seen just once; the ten biggest clones take up 15% to 20%. This TCR was recovered from a man aged 55 to 69 with urothelial cancer. Sequencing was performed on PBMCs, taken around atezolizumab (anti-PD-L1) treatment. V is TRBV5-1 and J is TRBJ1-3, with D unresolved. The CDR3 here is CASSLDGPGNTIYF. The CDR3 nucleotides read TGCGCCAGCAGCTTGGATGGCCCTGGAAACACCATATATTTT.